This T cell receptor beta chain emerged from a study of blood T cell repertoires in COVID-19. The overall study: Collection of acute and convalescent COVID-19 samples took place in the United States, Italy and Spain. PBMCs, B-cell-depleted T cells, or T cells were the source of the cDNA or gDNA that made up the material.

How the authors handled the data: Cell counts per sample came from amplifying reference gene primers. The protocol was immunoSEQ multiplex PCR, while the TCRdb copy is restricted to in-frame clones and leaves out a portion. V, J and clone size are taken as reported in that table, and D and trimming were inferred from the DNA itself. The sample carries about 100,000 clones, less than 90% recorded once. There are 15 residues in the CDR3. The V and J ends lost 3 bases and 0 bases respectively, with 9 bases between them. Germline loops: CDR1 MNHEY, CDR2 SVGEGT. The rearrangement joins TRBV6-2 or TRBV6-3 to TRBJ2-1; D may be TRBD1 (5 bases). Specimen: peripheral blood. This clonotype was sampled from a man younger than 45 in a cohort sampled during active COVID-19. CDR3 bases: TGTGCCAGCAGTTATTGGGGCCGCTCCTACAATGAGCAGTTCTTC. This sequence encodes CASSYWGRSYNEQFF.